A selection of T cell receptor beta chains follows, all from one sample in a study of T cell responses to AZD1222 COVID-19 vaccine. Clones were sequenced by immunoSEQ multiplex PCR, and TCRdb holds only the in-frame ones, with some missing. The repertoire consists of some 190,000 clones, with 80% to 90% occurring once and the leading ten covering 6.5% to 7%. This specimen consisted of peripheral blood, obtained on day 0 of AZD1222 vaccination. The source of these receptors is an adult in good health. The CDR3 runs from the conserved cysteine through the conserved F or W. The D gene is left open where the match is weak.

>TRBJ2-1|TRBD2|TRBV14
TGTGCCAGCAGCCTACTAGCGGGGGGGTCCTACAATGAGCAGTTCTTC
CASSLLAGGSYNEQFF
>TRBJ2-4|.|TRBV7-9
TGTGCCAGCAGCCTCTATCGCAACATTCAGTACTTC
CASSLYRNIQYF
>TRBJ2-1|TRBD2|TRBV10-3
TGTGCCATCGCCTTGACTAGCGGGGGCTACAATGAGCAGTTCTTC
CAIALTSGGYNEQFF
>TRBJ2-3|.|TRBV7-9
TGTGCCAGCAGCGTCGGTAGGGTACCCCCCGATACGCAGTATTTT
CASSVGRVPPDTQYF
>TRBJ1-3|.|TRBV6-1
TGTGCCAGCAGTGAAGAAGGTCCTGGAAACACCATATATTTT
CASSEEGPGNTIYF
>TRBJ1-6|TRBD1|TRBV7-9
TGTGCCAGCAGCTACGGACAGGGAAATTCACCCCTCCACTTT
CASSYGQGNSPLHF
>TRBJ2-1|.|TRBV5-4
TGTGCCAGCAGCTTGGCCCGGGACAATGAGCAGTTCTTC
CASSLARDNEQFF
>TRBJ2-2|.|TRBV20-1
TGCAGTGCAAGTCCAGGGTGGAACACCGGGGAGCTGTTTTTT
CSASPGWNTGELFF
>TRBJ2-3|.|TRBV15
TGTGCCACCAGCACCGACGTTATGCGAGGGGTAGATACGCAGTATTTT
CATSTDVMRGVDTQYF
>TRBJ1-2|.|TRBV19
TGTGCCAGTAGTATGGGATACCGCTATGGCTACACCTTC
CASSMGYRYGYTF
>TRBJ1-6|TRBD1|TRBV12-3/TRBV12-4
TGTGCCACCAGGACAGGGGAGAATTCACCCCTCCACTTT
CATRTGENSPLHF
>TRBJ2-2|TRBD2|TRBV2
TGTGCCAGCAGTGCTAGCGGGGGGGCCGACACCGGGGAGCTGTTTTTT
CASSASGGADTGELFF
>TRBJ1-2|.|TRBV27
TGTGCCAGCAGTTTATTGGGGGGCGATGGCTACACCTTC
CASSLLGGDGYTF
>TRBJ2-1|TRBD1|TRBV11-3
TGTGCCAGCAGCTTGGGACAGGGAGGAATCAGTGAGCAGTTCTTC
CASSLGQGGISEQFF